The 31 T cell receptor beta chains in this list originate from one sample, sequenced in a study of molecular identifiers for immune sequencing clone quantification. TCRdb re-derived calls from the PCR reads in MiXCR, one entry per CDR3 protein. The sample records about 640,000 distinct CDR3 sequences, 15% to 20% being singletons. Material for sequencing was naive CD8+ T cells from blood, with Jurkat cell RNA spiked in. Subset noted: FACS-sorted CD8+CD4-CCR7+CD45RA+ naive T cells. Receptors originate from a human donor in good health. Some libraries in this study had Jurkat cell RNA spiked in.

As to this clonotype: This may arise from a read error, as a much more abundant clone is one base away. This chain joins TRBV7-3 and TRBJ2-1, with TRBD1 as a possible D gene (6 bases). Germline assignment: CDR1 SGHTA and CDR2 FQGTGA. The CDR3 is made up of 15 amino acids. CDR3 sequence: CASSPGQTLYSEQFF. The CDR3 nucleotides are TGTGCCAGCAGCCCAGGACAGACACTTTACAGTGAGCAGTTCTTC. Using reference TRBV7-3 and TRBJ2-1 for the parts outside the CDR3, the full variable domain is GAGVSQTPSNKVTEKGKYVELRCDPISGHTALYWYRQSLGQGPEFLIYFQGTGAADDSGLPNDRFFAVRPEGSVSTLKIQRTERGDSAVYLCASSPGQTLYSEQFFGPGTRLTVL.

This chain connects TRBV6-5 to TRBJ2-2; possibly TRBD2 for D (6 bases). The CDR3 covers 14 residues. Per the germline V gene, CDR1 is MNHEY and CDR2 is SVGAGI. The germline V and J ends were trimmed by 4 bases and 4 bases, with 10 bases remaining between them. The CDR3 DNA follows: TGTGCCAGCAGTTTTGGACTAAGCACCGGGGAGCTGTTTTTT. This translates into CASSFGLSTGELFF.

Of note for this clonotype: This CDR3 is missing its conserved last phenylalanine or tryptophan, likely due to a read error. The V call is TRBV5-6, the J call TRBJ2-1; D possibly corresponds to TRBD1 (6 bases). The germline V and J ends were trimmed by 1 base and 4 bases, with 12 bases remaining between them. Germline loops: CDR1 SGHDT, CDR2 YYEEEE. The CDR3 has 15 amino acids. As DNA, the CDR3 is TGTGCCAGCAGCTTGTGGCAGGGGTCATACAATGAGCAGTTCCTC. Amino acid sequence: CASSLWQGSYNEQFL.

The table lists this clonotype with many counts. V usage is TRBV6-5 and J usage is TRBJ1-1, with no clear D. The CDR3 has 14 amino acids. V lost 5 bases to trimming and J lost 2 bases, with 12 bases between them. CDR1 and CDR2 from the germline V gene are MNHEY and SVGAGI. The CDR3 region has the DNA TGTGCCAGCAGTCCCCAGCCATTTAACACTGAAGCTTTCTTT. Translation: CASSPQPFNTEAFF.

This clonotype was recorded many times. This chain links TRBV10-3 with TRBJ1-1; the D gene is possibly TRBD1 (5 bases). Germline-derived CDR1 and CDR2 are ENHRY and SYGVKD. Between the trimmed V and J ends, which lost 7 bases and 5 bases, there was a span of 14 bases. The length of the CDR3 is 13 residues. The DNA for the CDR3 is TGTGCCATCACGGACGGGGGTGGGACTGAAGCTTTCTTT. Protein: CAITDGGGTEAFF.

This chain joins TRBV24-1 and TRBJ2-1; 13 bases fit TRBD2. This CDR3 is built from 16 residues. Germline V gene data show CDR1 as KGHDR and CDR2 as SFDVKD. V shed 4 bases and J 2 bases; nucleotides not matched to a gene: 1. The CDR3 DNA reads TGTGCCACCAGTGAAGGGACTAGCGGGGCCTACAATGAGCAGTTCTTC. This gives the protein CATSEGTSGAYNEQFF.

The chain links TRBV19 to TRBJ2-7; 7 bases are shared with TRBD1. The junction had 8 bases not matched to a gene; V was cut back by 4 bases and J by 5 bases. The CDR3 contains 14 residues. Germline V lookup: CDR1 LNHDA, CDR2 SQIVND (reference sequence). CDR3 sequence reads: CASSKTGFGNEQYF. The CDR3 DNA is TGTGCCAGTAGTAAGACAGGGTTTGGGAACGAGCAGTACTTC. The full variable domain, its missing parts supplied by reference TRBV19 and TRBJ2-7, is DGGITQSPKYLFRKEGQNVTLSCEQNLNHDAMYWYRQDPGQGLRLIYYSQIVNDFQKGDIAEGYSVSREKKESFPLTVTSAQKNPTAFYLCASSKTGFGNEQYFGPGTRLTVT.

J is TRBJ1-1 and V is TRBV4-1; D gene ambiguous. Trimming shortened V by 3 bases and J by 8 bases, and 10 bases separated the two germline ends. The CDR3 runs to 12 residues. Germline V gene sequence: CDR1 MGHRA, CDR2 YSYEKL. CDR3 sequence: CASSHDATEAFF. CDR3 in DNA: TGCGCCAGCAGCCATGACGCGACGGAAGCTTTCTTT.

The chain couples TRBV11-2 to TRBJ2-2; 8 bases line up with TRBD2. Looked up from germline, CDR1 is SGHAT and CDR2 is FQNNGV. The CDR3 consists of 15 residues. Trimming removed 1 base from V and 6 bases from J; junction bases left unmatched: 4. The CDR3 is CASSLVAGGSGELFF. CDR3 nucleotide sequence: TGTGCCAGCAGCTTAGTGGCGGGAGGCTCCGGGGAGCTGTTTTTT.

The chain carries TRBV28 and TRBJ2-1; TRBD1 aligns across 9 bases. J lost 9 bases, V lost 6 bases, and 6 bases had no gene match. CDR3 size: 13 residues. Germline CDR1 and CDR2: MDHEN and SYDVKM. In DNA form, the CDR3 reads TGTGCCAGCAGCAGGACAGGGGTTGCTGAGCAGTTCTTC. Its translation is CASSRTGVAEQFF.

A note on this clonotype: A much larger clone differs from this one at a single base, so this may be a read error. CDR3 in amino acids: CAGSFDGDSPLHF. DNA of the CDR3: TGTGCCGGCAGTTTTGACGGGGATTCACCCCTCCACTTT. This chain connects TRBV27 to TRBJ1-6; D is undetermined. The CDR3 sequence is 13 residues long. Germline CDR1 MNHEY, CDR2 SMNVEV (reference sequence).

This clonotype appeared once. The V and J genes are TRBV29-1 and TRBJ2-1; 11 nucleotides align to TRBD2. Looked up from germline, CDR1 is SQVTM and CDR2 is ANQGSEA. The CDR3 is 16 residues long. J lost 6 bases, V lost 0 bases, and 7 bases had no gene match. CDR3 coding DNA: TGCAGCGTTGAAGATCTTGGAACTAGCGGGAGCAATGAGCAGTTCTTC. Protein product: CSVEDLGTSGSNEQFF.

As to this clonotype: A single base separates this from a much larger clone, so it may be a read error. The chain carries TRBV30 and TRBJ2-7, with 9 positions matching TRBD1. Germline V gene data show CDR1 as GTSNPN and CDR2 as SVGIG (reference sequence). CDR3 length: 16 amino acids. The chain's CDR3 is CAWSDPGTGNLYERYF. CDR3 nucleotide sequence: TGTGCCTGGAGTGACCCAGGGACAGGGAACCTGTACGAGCGGTACTTC. The full variable domain, its missing parts supplied by reference TRBV30 and TRBJ2-7, is SQTIHQWPATLVQPVGSPLSLECTVEGTSNPNLYWYRQAAGRGLQLLFYSVGIGQISSEVPQNLSASRPQDRQFILSSKKLLLSDSGFYLCAWSDPGTGNLYERYFGPGTRLTVT.

The chain couples TRBV4-1 to TRBJ2-7; maybe TRBD2 (6 bases). Per germline, CDR1 MGHRA and CDR2 YSYEKL. The length of the CDR3 is 19 residues. Trimming took off 0 bases at V and 4 bases at J, with 25 bases between the two ends. The CDR3 reads CASSQESLMGLRGSYEQYF. The CDR3 DNA sequence: TGCGCCAGCAGCCAAGAAAGCCTAATGGGGCTCCGGGGGAGTTACGAGCAGTACTTC.

As concerns this clonotype: A much larger clone lies a single base off, so this may be a read error. CDR3 protein: CASSQGPGSERYF. The CDR3 DNA is TGCGCCAGCAGCCAAGGGCCGGGCAGCGAGCGGTACTTC. The rearrangement joins TRBV4-3 to TRBJ2-7; D gene ambiguous. Germline CDR1 and CDR2: LGHNA and YSLEER. This CDR3 comprises 13 residues.

Concerning this clonotype: This could be a read error, since a much larger clone is one nucleotide away. V and J are TRBV6-2 or TRBV6-3 and TRBJ1-1; D unclear. Per germline, CDR1 MNHEY and CDR2 SVGEGT. The CDR3 spans 12 residues. The CDR3 DNA sequence: TGTGCCAGCAGTAACTCCATCACTGAAGCTTTCTTT. Translated: CASSNSITEAFF.

About this clonotype: In this CDR3 the conserved last residue, phenylalanine or tryptophan, is missing, so a read error is likely. The chain combines TRBV7-6 with TRBJ2-5; D is perhaps TRBD2 (6 bases). Trimming pared 1 base from V and 0 bases from J, leaving 9 bases between. The V gene's germline CDR1 is SGHVS and CDR2 FNYEAQ. The CDR3 sequence is 15 residues long. The CDR3, as DNA: TGTGCCAGCAGCTTAGTTTTAGCGGACCAAGAGACCCAGTACCTC. Its protein product is CASSLVLADQETQYL.

This clonotype was detected only a few times. This chain connects TRBV5-1 to TRBJ2-5; D is possibly TRBD1 (6 bases). CDR3 length: 15 residues. V lost 3 bases to trimming and J lost 4 bases, with 16 bases between them. Germline values: CDR1 SGHRS, CDR2 YFSETQ. CDR3 residues: CASSWGRGGPETQYF. The CDR3 bases are TGCGCCAGCAGCTGGGGAAGAGGGGGTCCAGAGACCCAGTACTTC.

Comments on this clonotype: The conserved phenylalanine or tryptophan normally closing the CDR3 is absent here, so this likely arose from a read error. The chain combines TRBV7-9 with TRBJ2-7, with TRBD2 matching over 9 bases. CDR3 length equals 18 residues. Germline values: CDR1 SEHNR, CDR2 FQNEAQ (reference sequence). J lost 0 bases, V lost 1 base, and 10 bases had no gene match. The CDR3 sequence: CASSLGAVASGDSYEQYY. CDR3 DNA sequence: TGTGCCAGCAGCTTAGGAGCGGTGGCTAGCGGGGACTCCTACGAGCAGTACTAC.

Notes on this clonotype: A junction end diverges from the germline sequence, so it may reflect a read error. The V gene is TRBV9, the J gene TRBJ2-7; D might be TRBD2 (5 bases). The CDR3 has 15 amino acids. Germline loops: CDR1 SGDLS, CDR2 YYNGEE. The CDR3 bases are TGTGCCAGCAGCGTCGGGCTAGCTTCCTCCTACGAGCAGCACTTC. Protein product: CASSVGLASSYEQHF. The variable domain in full, with the rest retrieved from reference TRBV9 and TRBJ2-7, is DSGVTQTPKHLITATGQRVTLRCSPRSGDLSVYWYQQSLDQGLQFLIQYYNGEERAKGNILERFSAQQFPDLHSELNLSSLELGDSALYFCASSVGLASSYEQHFGPGTRLTVT.

A note on this clonotype: A much larger clone lies a single base off, so this may be a read error. The V and J genes are TRBV7-2 and TRBJ1-1; D gene uncertain. With 5 bases removed from V and 1 base from J, the gap between germline ends came to 14 bases. Per germline, CDR1 SGHTA and CDR2 FQGNSA. The CDR3 is 15 amino acids. Here the CDR3 DNA reads TGTGCCAGCAGCCCCTTTTCGCAGGAGAACACTGAAGCTTTCTTT. Its protein is CASSPFSQENTEAFF.

This clonotype was counted ten times or more. Here the CDR3 DNA reads TGTGCCAGCAGCCGGGCCTACGAGCAGTACTTC. Translating gives CASSRAYEQYF. The chain carries TRBV28 and TRBJ2-7; D uncertain. The CDR3 length is 11 residues. Trimming stripped 6 bases from V and 2 bases from J, with 5 bases between. The germline V gene has CDR1 MDHEN and CDR2 SYDVKM.

This clonotype has a count of ten or more. The chain carries TRBV20-1 and TRBJ1-1, with 8 bases lining up with TRBD1. The junction had 14 bases not matched to a gene; V was cut back by 5 bases and J by 6 bases. Germline values: CDR1 DFQATT, CDR2 SNEGSKA (reference sequence). The CDR3 contains 15 residues. CDR3 protein: CSALGTGYKGAEAFF. CDR3 bases: TGCAGTGCTCTTGGGACAGGCTATAAGGGGGCTGAAGCTTTCTTT.

The chain carries TRBV5-6 and TRBJ2-1, with D perhaps TRBD2 (6 bases). The V gene's germline CDR1 is SGHDT and CDR2 YYEEEE. V lost 4 bases to trimming and J lost 4 bases, with 9 bases between them. This CDR3 is built from 13 residues. The chain's CDR3 is CASSVGTYNEQFF. The CDR3 coding sequence is TGTGCCAGCAGCGTCGGGACTTACAATGAGCAGTTCTTC.

This sequence joins TRBV14 and TRBJ2-7; D remains unclear. CDR3 length: 12 amino acids. Germline CDR1 is SGHDN and CDR2 is FVKESK. V was cut by 1 base and J by 2 bases, with 3 bases left in between. The CDR3 loop is CASSQVAYEQYF. Here the CDR3 DNA reads TGTGCCAGCAGCCAAGTGGCCTACGAGCAGTACTTC.

The rearrangement uses TRBV29-1 and TRBJ2-2, with TRBD2 identical over 7 bases. V was pared by 0 bases and J by 2 bases, with 3 bases of the junction left unmatched. From germline, CDR1 is SQVTM and CDR2 ANQGSEA. This CDR3 has 15 residues. The CDR3 is CSVEEGGGNTGELFF. The CDR3 DNA reads as TGCAGCGTTGAAGAGGGGGGGGGAAACACCGGGGAGCTGTTTTTT.

A note on this clonotype: This may arise from a read error, as a much more abundant clone is one base away. The conserved phenylalanine or tryptophan normally closing the CDR3 is absent here, so this likely arose from a read error. The rearrangement uses TRBV27 and TRBJ1-1, with 9 positions matching TRBD1. The germline gives CDR1 MNHEY, CDR2 SMNVEV (reference sequence). V was pared by 5 bases and J by 7 bases, with 20 bases of the junction left unmatched. This CDR3 is 18 amino acids long. The DNA for the CDR3 is TGTGCCAGCAGTCCGCAAATTTTTCCGGGACAGGGCAAGGTTGAAGCTTTCTCT. The encoded protein is CASSPQIFPGQGKVEAFS.

This clonotype was counted many times. The genes are TRBV5-6 and TRBJ2-7; D call uncertain. This CDR3 has 12 amino acids. The germline V gene has CDR1 SGHDT and CDR2 YYEEEE. Trimming left V 0 bases short and J 6 bases short, with 7 bases between. The DNA of the CDR3 is TGTGCCAGCAGCTTGGGGCGGTCCGAGCAGTACTTC. Its translation is CASSLGRSEQYF.

As to this clonotype: This may be a read error: a much more frequent sequence differs by one nucleotide. This chain connects TRBV9 to TRBJ1-1, with D possibly being TRBD1 (5 bases). Looked up from germline, CDR1 is SGDLS and CDR2 is YYNGEE. Trimming left V 4 bases short and J 12 bases short, with 22 bases between. The CDR3 runs to 14 residues. CDR3 DNA sequence: TGTGCCAGCAGCATCGGTTCCAGGGTCCAGGAACCTTTCTTT. Translating it yields CASSIGSRVQEPFF.

Comment on this clonotype: A read error may account for a junction end that differs from germline. The gene calls are TRBV27 and TRBJ1-6; D call uncertain. Germline CDR1 MNHEY, CDR2 SMNVEV (reference sequence). The CDR3 spans 14 residues. Here the CDR3 DNA reads TGTGCCAGCAGTTTAATCAACTATATTTCACCCCTCCACTTT. Its protein product is CASSLINYISPLHF.

As for this clonotype: A read error may be the cause here, since a much bigger clone is one base away. The chain has TRBV2 and TRBJ2-7, with D tentatively TRBD2 (6 bases). The germline V gene encodes CDR1 SNHLY and CDR2 FYNNEI. The CDR3 consists of 12 residues. The CDR3 is CAGSVGGNEQYF. In DNA, the CDR3 is TGTGCCGGCAGTGTCGGAGGGAACGAGCAGTACTTC.